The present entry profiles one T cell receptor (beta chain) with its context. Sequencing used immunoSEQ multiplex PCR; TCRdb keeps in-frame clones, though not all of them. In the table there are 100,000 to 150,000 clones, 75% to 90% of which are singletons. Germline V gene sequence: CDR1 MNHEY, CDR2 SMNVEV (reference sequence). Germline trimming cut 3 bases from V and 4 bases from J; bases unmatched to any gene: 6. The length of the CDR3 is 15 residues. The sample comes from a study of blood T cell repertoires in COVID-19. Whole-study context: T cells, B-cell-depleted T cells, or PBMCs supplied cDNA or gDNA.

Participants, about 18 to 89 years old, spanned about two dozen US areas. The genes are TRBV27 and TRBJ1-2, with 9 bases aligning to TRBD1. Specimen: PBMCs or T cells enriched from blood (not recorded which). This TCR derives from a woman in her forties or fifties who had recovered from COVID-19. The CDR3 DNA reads TGTGCCAGCAGTTTTCACAGGGGGCGCGGCTATGGCTACACCTTC. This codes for CASSFHRGRGYGYTF.